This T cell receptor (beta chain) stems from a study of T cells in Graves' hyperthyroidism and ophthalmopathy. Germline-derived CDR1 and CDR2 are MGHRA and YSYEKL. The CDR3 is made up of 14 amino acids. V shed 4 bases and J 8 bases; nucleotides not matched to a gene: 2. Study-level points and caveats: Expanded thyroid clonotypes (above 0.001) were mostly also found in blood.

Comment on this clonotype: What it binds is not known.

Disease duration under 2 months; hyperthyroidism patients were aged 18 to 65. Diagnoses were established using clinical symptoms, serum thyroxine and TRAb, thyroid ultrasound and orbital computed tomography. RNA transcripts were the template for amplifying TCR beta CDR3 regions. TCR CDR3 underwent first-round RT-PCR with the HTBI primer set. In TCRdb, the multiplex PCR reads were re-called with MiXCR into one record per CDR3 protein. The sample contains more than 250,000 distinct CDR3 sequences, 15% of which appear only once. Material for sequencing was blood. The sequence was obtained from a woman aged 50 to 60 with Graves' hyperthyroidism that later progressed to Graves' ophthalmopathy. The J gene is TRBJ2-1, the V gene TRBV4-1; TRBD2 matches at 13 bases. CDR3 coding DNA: TGCGCCAGCAGCCGCGGACTAGCGGGAGATGAGCAGTTCTTC. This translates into CASSRGLAGDEQFF.